The 15 T cell receptor beta chains below come from one sample, sequenced in a study of CD8 T cells in ankylosing spondylitis. TCRdb independently ran MiXCR on the 5' RACE reads; one entry per CDR3 protein. The repertoire holds about 200,000 distinct CDR3 sequences, with roughly 13% as singletons. Sequencing was done on a sample of blood, either unsorted or a sorted T cell fraction (not recorded which). The receptor set was obtained from a male donor with ankylosing spondylitis or in good health (not recorded which).

The chain combines TRBV27 with TRBJ2-2; 7 nucleotides line up with TRBD1. From germline, CDR1 is MNHEY and CDR2 SMNVEV (reference sequence). J lost 7 bases, V lost 6 bases, and 5 bases had no gene match. The CDR3 has 13 residues. The CDR3 coding sequence is TGTGCCAGCAGGATACAGGGGTTCGGGGAGCTGTTTTTT. This translates into CASRIQGFGELFF.

This clonotype came up many times. In DNA, the CDR3 is TGTGCCAGCCCAGCACCCGCCGGGGAGCTGTTTTTT. It encodes CASPAPAGELFF. The chain uses TRBV7-9 and TRBJ2-2, with D uncertain. This CDR3 has 12 residues. Looked up from germline, CDR1 is SEHNR and CDR2 is FQNEAQ (reference sequence). V lost 8 bases and J lost 6, with 10 bases in between. Full variable domain (remainder filled in from reference TRBV7-9 and TRBJ2-2): DTGVSQNPRHKITKRGQNVTFRCDPISEHNRLYWYRQTLGQGPEFLTYFQNEAQLEKSRLLSDRFSAERPKGSFSTLEIQRTEQGDSAMYLCASPAPAGELFFGEGSRLTVL.

This clonotype was seen more than once but under ten times. The V and J genes are TRBV4-2 and TRBJ2-1; 9 bases agree with TRBD2. CDR1 is LGHNA, CDR2 YNFKEQ, per germline. The CDR3 is made up of 15 amino acids. J was trimmed by 3 bases and V by 4 bases; bases with no gene match: 4. The CDR3 coding sequence is TGTGCCAGCAGCCCCCGACTAGCGGACTACAATGAGCAGTTCTTC. Translated: CASSPRLADYNEQFF.

The CDR3 nucleotides read TGCGCCAGCAGCTTCTCCGGGACTAGCGGGCTATCAGGCGATGAGCAGTTCTTC. It yields the protein CASSFSGTSGLSGDEQFF. This chain uses TRBV5-1 with TRBJ2-1, with 12 bases identical to TRBD2. The CDR3 length is 18 residues. Germline V gives CDR1 SGHRS, CDR2 YFSETQ. Unmatched junction bases numbered 14, after V lost 2 bases and J lost 8 bases.

The sample holds many counts of this clonotype. V and J are TRBV7-9 and TRBJ2-1, with a weak D call TRBD1 (5 bases). The CDR3 spans 16 residues. V shed 5 bases and J shed 3 bases, with 17 bases lying between them. CDR1 SEHNR and CDR2 FQNEAQ come from the germline V gene (reference sequence). CDR3 sequence: CASSPRTQVFYNEQFF. CDR3 bases: TGTGCCAGCAGCCCGAGGACACAAGTCTTCTACAATGAGCAGTTCTTC.

The chain is built from TRBV5-6 and TRBJ2-1; no definite D call. Trimming removed 5 bases at V and 0 bases at J, with 12 bases between. Per the germline V gene, CDR1 is SGHDT and CDR2 is YYEEEE. The CDR3 covers 15 residues. CDR3 region: CASSRITSSYNEQFF. DNA for the CDR3: TGTGCCAGCAGTCGAATTACCAGCTCCTACAATGAGCAGTTCTTC.

V and J are TRBV4-2 and TRBJ2-3, with D possibly TRBD1 on 7 matching bases. Germline CDR1 LGHNA, CDR2 YNFKEQ. V lost 4 bases and J lost 5, with 16 bases in between. CDR3 length: 15 amino acids. The CDR3 coding sequence is TGTGCCAGCAGCCCCCTGGAGGGGGCAGGAGATACGCAGTATTTT. Its protein product is CASSPLEGAGDTQYF.

There are many counts of this clonotype. J is TRBJ2-1 and V is TRBV11-2; no reliable D call. Trimming took 6 bases from V and 8 from J, leaving 8 bases between them. From germline, CDR1 is SGHAT and CDR2 FQNNGV. The CDR3 is 11 amino acids. The CDR3 spells CASSEGYEQFF. The CDR3 DNA sequence: TGTGCCAGCAGTGAAGGCTATGAGCAGTTCTTC. Drawing the rest from reference TRBV11-2 and TRBJ2-1, the complete variable domain is EAGVAQSPRYKIIEKRQSVAFWCNPISGHATLYWYQQILGQGPKLLIQFQNNGVVDDSQLPKDRFSAERLKGVDSTLKIQPAKLEDSAVYLCASSEGYEQFFGPGTRLTVL.

This rearrangement joins TRBV5-4 to TRBJ2-7; no firm D call. The CDR3 covers 14 residues. Trimming shortened V by 0 bases and J by 0 bases, and 7 bases separated the two germline ends. CDR1 and CDR2 (germline): SGHNT, YYREEE (reference sequence). The CDR3 sequence is CASSLDGNSYEQYF. The CDR3 DNA sequence: TGTGCCAGCAGCTTGGACGGAAACTCCTACGAGCAGTACTTC.

The chain joins TRBV11-1 to TRBJ1-1, with 12 bases lining up with TRBD1. Germline loops: CDR1 SGHAT, CDR2 FQDESV (reference sequence). V lost 4 bases to trimming and J lost 1 base; unmatched junction nucleotides: 10. This CDR3 has 18 amino acids. CDR3 nucleotide sequence: TGTGCCAGCAGCTCCTGGGGACAGGGGGCGCGAGGGAACACTGAAGCTTTCTTT. Translated, it gives CASSSWGQGARGNTEAFF.

V is TRBV29-1 and J is TRBJ2-1, with 10 bases lining up with TRBD2. Trimming took 3 bases from V and 7 from J; bases not matched to a gene: 6. CDR1 is SQVTM and CDR2 is ANQGSEA in the germline V gene. The CDR3 covers 14 residues. CDR3 DNA: TGCAGCGTTGACCCTAGCGGGAGTCGAAATGAGCAGTTCTTC. Translation gives CSVDPSGSRNEQFF.

The V gene is TRBV5-1, the J gene TRBJ1-2; D perhaps matches TRBD1 (5 bases). V lost 4 bases to trimming and J lost 0 bases, with 19 bases between them. The germline V gene has CDR1 SGHRS and CDR2 YFSETQ. The CDR3 is made up of 17 amino acids. This CDR3 reads CASSPNRDSVANYGYTF. CDR3 nucleotides: TGCGCCAGCAGCCCAAACCGGGACTCAGTCGCTAACTATGGCTACACCTTC.

There are a few counts of this clonotype. The chain combines TRBV29-1 with TRBJ1-4; D is possibly TRBD1 (5 bases). The V and J ends lost 0 bases and 0 bases respectively, with 8 bases between them. The CDR3 is 15 residues long. From germline, CDR1 is SQVTM and CDR2 ANQGSEA. The CDR3 loop is CSVEDPGSTNEKLFF. The CDR3 DNA sequence: TGCAGCGTTGAAGACCCAGGGTCAACTAATGAAAAACTGTTTTTT.

This clonotype was seen more than once but under ten times. The chain uses TRBV7-9 and TRBJ2-3; 9 nucleotides line up with TRBD1. Germline-derived CDR1 and CDR2 are SEHNR and FQNEAQ (reference sequence). The CDR3 is made up of 15 amino acids. V gave up 7 bases and J gave up 2 bases; unmatched junction bases: 7. In DNA form, the CDR3 reads TGTGCCAGCACCAAGGGACAGGGCTACACAGATACGCAGTATTTT. Translated: CASTKGQGYTDTQYF.

CDR3 in DNA: TGTGCCATCATCCCAGAGGGGACCAACTATGGCTACACCTTC. Translated: CAIIPEGTNYGYTF. The chain recombines TRBV10-3 with TRBJ1-2; a weak D match, TRBD1 (5 bases). CDR1 ENHRY and CDR2 SYGVKD come from the germline V gene. Between the trimmed V and J ends, which lost 7 bases and 2 bases, there was a span of 14 bases. This CDR3 has 14 amino acids.